This TCR beta chain was retrieved from a study of blood T cell repertoires in COVID-19. The length of the CDR3 is 16 residues. The ends were cut back, 6 bases at V and 0 bases at J, with 15 bases in the middle. Germline lookup yields CDR1 KGHSH and CDR2 LQKENI. Source study methods: Amplification of reference gene primers provided the estimated nucleated cell counts. This table comes from immunoSEQ multiplex PCR, and its TCRdb copy is limited to in-frame clones, with some not included. The V and J calls and clone size are taken from that table; D and trimming were inferred from the DNA. Here the sample spans 110,000 or so clones, 85% to 90% being singletons.

Sequencing input: peripheral blood. This sequence originates from a woman between 45 and 60 years old with acute or convalescent COVID-19. V gene TRBV18 combines with J gene TRBJ1-5; D gene uncertain. The CDR3 loop is CASSYAGPLSNQPQHF. In DNA, the CDR3 is TGTGCCAGCTCGTACGCAGGTCCACTTAGCAATCAGCCCCAGCATTTT.